This T cell receptor beta chain originates from a study of cytomegalovirus exposure and HLA in healthy donors (dated by TCRdb to the late 2010s). With respect to the entire study: An earlier analysis of 587 of the donors reported approximately 280 Gb of sequence data and 117 million unique TCR beta sequences obtained from about 179 million T cells. The study profiled the T cell repertoires of 666 subjects by immunosequencing and related them to cytomegalovirus serostatus. Because of strong linkage in the cohort, four to six DR-DQ haplotypes were treated as single units for association and clustering. In an earlier analysis of around 540 of the donors, high-throughput TCR beta sequencing was used to judge whether each TCR beta V gene segment behaved as functional or pseudogenic. Among the roughly 410 genotyped donors, more than 70% belonged to the genetic ancestry cluster associated with self-reported Caucasian donors. All discovery cohort repertoires had been generated using a single sequencing platform. The study was designed to test whether signatures of past pathogen exposure could be identified by cataloging public T cell receptors. To study patterns of TCR occurrence, a later analysis re-analyzed previously published TCR beta repertoires from more than 550 donors and added high-resolution HLA genotyping. A later genetic analysis took genome-wide SNP genotypes for about three fifths of the 666 donors and used that subset as a discovery cohort. An early release that covered about 600 HLA-typed donors contained approximately 290 gigabases of sequencing data and 85 million to 100 million unique TCR sequences. High-throughput TCR immunosequencing, statistical association of individual TCRs with disease status, and machine learning were combined to predict cytomegalovirus infection status. HLA typing included class I and class II loci at four-digit resolution. Rather than using new phenotypic data, the later analysis identified candidate immune exposures from TCR beta sequences and from how often those sequences occurred across donors. Typing coverage differed by locus: A, B, C, DRB1 and DQB1 were typed in roughly 629-630 donors, DQA1 in roughly 500, DPA1 in 600 to 610, and DPB1 in 472. Across approximately 420 genotyped donors of the cohort, an average of 235,054 unique TCR beta nucleotide sequences per donor were sequenced, and around 19% of those sequences were non-productive. Along with the roughly 700-subject first cohort, a separate validation cohort of more than 90 different subjects was used. Donor age, sex, ethnicity and CMV serostatus were compiled alongside the repertoire data. What the work shows at the level of the full study, not this receptor alone: Compared with the roughly 670-donor mean, donors in an Asian-associated ancestry cluster had fewer N-insertions in productive TCRs, according to a later genetic analysis. In the study, around 150 TCR beta chains were listed as associated with cytomegalovirus. V-gene and J-gene trimming of TCR beta chains was associated with a missense DCLRE1C variant in a later genetic analysis, and the association was replicated in an independent cohort. Several of the top co-occurrence clusters appeared to be linked to parvovirus B19, influenza, CMV and Epstein-Barr virus, according to a later analysis. At a false discovery rate of 0.05, a later analysis linked 16,951 TCR beta sequences to specific HLA alleles. Because HLA typing was unavailable for some donors at each locus, only the typed subset was used in association tests. While some public TCRs were present in many individuals, most TCR sequences turned up only very rarely across donors. Linkage disequilibrium might explain the correlated functional status among segregating V segments, but an unknown experimental factor could not be ruled out. In a later analysis, HLA-associated TCR beta chains were found to be more clonally expanded and to have lower generation probabilities than equally common non-associated chains. A cluster of highly shared sequence variants was judged likely to be a technical artifact of the sequencing pipeline. In a later analysis, the rate of TCR association differed among HLA loci, with DRB1 alleles having the most associated TCRs and HLA-C alleles having the fewest. CMV serostatus was the only immune exposure information available for the cohort. Most CMV-associated TCR beta chains appeared to be HLA-restricted in a later analysis, and the HLA associations seemed to be driven largely by CMV exposure. Cytomegalovirus status was reported to be diagnosed by the classifier with high specificity and sensitivity in both the original and validation cohorts. Presence/absence analyses assumed roughly uniform sequencing depth across donors, an assumption that may not hold. In this cohort, only TCR beta chains were sequenced, and detectable features were limited by the absence of alpha or paired-chain data. According to the authors, the approach could potentially be generalized to other disease states and immunological phenotypes. Some IMGT-functional V segments, including TRBV6-2 and TRBV6-3, could not be told apart with the 87-base-pair reads, so those segments were excluded. The earlier analysis of 450 to 700 of the donors excluded roughly 17 rarely observed V segments, including chromosome 9 orphons, because counts were too low. When HLA alleles, especially DR and DQ, strongly co-occurred, TCR associations were difficult to assign to individual alleles. Three of the identified cytomegalovirus-associated TCR beta chains were confirmed in vitro to be specific for cytomegalovirus antigens. Broadly in line with IMGT annotations, most TCR beta V segments showed up in productive rearrangements about 87% or about 30% of the time in an earlier analysis of several hundred of the donors. A further reported finding was that TCR beta sequences accurately predicted the HLA-A and HLA-B alleles for most subjects in the first cohort.

Notes on this clone: Its recognized antigen is unknown. Base qualities are not provided; no much larger clone lies one nucleotide away.

Including the terminal cysteine and phenylalanine, the CDR3 comprises 16 residues. The only DNA kept is the CDR3, 48 bases in frame from the first base. The germline V and J ends show losses of 5 bases and 5 bases respectively, and no gene match explains 11 bases of the junction. The CDR1 and CDR2 encoded by the germline V gene (reference sequence) are SGHNT and YYREEE. The cohort was made up of approximately 670 healthy bone marrow donors. At the time of sampling, all cohort members were nominally healthy, though unrecorded immune exposures were likely present. The donor tested CMV seronegative, placing the donor among the 350 or so seronegative members of the cohort. A peripheral blood sample was provided by each donor, and peripheral blood mononuclear cells were used for TCR beta sequencing. Genomic DNA extraction from the blood cell samples was performed with the Qiagen DNeasy Blood Extraction Kit.

Receptor amplification or capture employed the immunoSEQ multiplex PCR assay. A mixture of 60 forward primers for TCR Vbeta segments and 13 reverse primers for TCR Jbeta segments was used in the multiplex PCR. The CDR3 region of rearranged TCR beta genes was amplified from genomic DNA by a multiplex PCR assay. The amplified TCR beta libraries were sequenced on the Illumina HiSeq System as 87-base-pair reads. For the original study's pipeline: Across the roughly 600 repertoires, a later analysis counted approximately 83 million unique TCR beta chains, roughly 11 million of which were shared by at least two donors. A nearest-neighbor algorithm error-corrected the raw reads and collapsed the reads into unique sequences, merging closely related sequences to remove PCR and sequencing errors. CDR3 sequences were aligned to IMGT reference sequences to assign V, D and J gene segments. For a sequence to be retained, a match of at least six nucleotides was required to both a V gene segment and a J gene segment. Rearrangements were classified as productive when the CDR3 lacked stop codons and remained in frame with V and J, and all other rearrangements were classified as non-productive. CDR3 was defined according to IMGT convention as the region running from the second conserved V-encoded cysteine to the conserved J-encoded phenylalanine. The earlier analysis of some 600 of the donors excluded sequences that lacked an unambiguous match to a single V gene segment. An earlier analysis of some 500 of the donors classified V segments as functional when productive rearrangements were above 56.7% and as segregating when the standard deviation between donors was above 5%. A statistical classification framework was built for diagnosing cytomegalovirus status from the catalog of TCR beta chain sequences. In a later analysis, V and J genes were assigned by comparing TCR nucleotide sequences against IMGT/GENE-DB human TR gene sequences. The TCRdist pipeline was used in a later analysis to assign CDR3 sequences and most-parsimonious VDJ recombination scenarios. In a later analysis, each TCR beta chain was defined by its CDR3 amino acid sequence together with its V-gene family, and reads lacking a unique V-gene family were excluded. A later analysis removed 600 or so highly shared, low-generation-probability nucleotide sequences to deal with suspected cross-contamination and a sequencing artifact. For each public chain, a later analysis derived a clonal expansion index from normalized ranks of inferred template counts within each repertoire. Generation probabilities in a later analysis came from a VDJ recombination model fitted to out-of-frame rearrangements, and those results were checked against IGoR. In a later analysis, hypergeometric tests were used to score TCR-TCR, TCR-HLA and TCR-CMV co-occurrence, with a repertoire-size bias correction applied to TCR pairs. To estimate false discovery rates, a later analysis permuted the HLA or CMV assignments 20 times. In a later analysis, co-occurring TCRs were grouped using DBSCAN, and TCRdist sequence similarity was added for clustering within HLA-allele-positive subsets. Repertoires with fewer than 30,000 or more than 120,000 public chains, plus five repertoires with anomalous nucleotide sharing, were excluded from co-occurrence clustering. TCRdb carries this immuneACCESS record with in-frame sequences only. Its versions omit some clonotypes, under half of them owing to an unresolved V gene in the studies checked, with the rest unexplained. V, J and clone size are those of that table, while D and trimming were read from the DNA. In this sample the table shows 140,000 to 150,000 clones, 66% of which occur a single time. The top ten hold 6.5% of the sample.

The clonotype originates from a woman aged 60 to 75 in good health and CMV-seronegative. Material: PBMCs. The sequence is built from TRBV5-4 and TRBJ2-2, and 8 junctional nucleotides match TRBD1. The CDR3: CASSIAGQGRTGELFF. The bases read TGTGCCAGCAGTATCGCCGGACAGGGTCGAACCGGGGAGCTGTTTTTT. The variable domain in full, with residues beyond the CDR3 obtained from the reference TRBV5-4 and TRBJ2-2 genes, is ETGVTQSPTHLIKTRGQQVTLRCSSQSGHNTVSWYQQALGQGPQFIFQYYREEENGRGNFPPRFSGLQFPNYSSELNVNALELDDSALYLCASSIAGQGRTGELFFGEGSRLTVL.